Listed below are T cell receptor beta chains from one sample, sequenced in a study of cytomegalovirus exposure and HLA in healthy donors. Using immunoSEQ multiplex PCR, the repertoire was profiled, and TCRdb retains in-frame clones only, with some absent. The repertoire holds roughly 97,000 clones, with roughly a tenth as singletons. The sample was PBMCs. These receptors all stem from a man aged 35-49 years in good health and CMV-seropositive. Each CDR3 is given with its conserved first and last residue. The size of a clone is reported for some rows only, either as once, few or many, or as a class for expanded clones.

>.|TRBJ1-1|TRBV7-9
CASSPGTANTEAFF
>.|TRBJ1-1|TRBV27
CASRRGQWTEAFF
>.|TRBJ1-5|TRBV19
CASSSIISTQHF
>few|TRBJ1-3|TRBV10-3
CAISESSGIAGNTIYF
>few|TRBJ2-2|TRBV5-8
CASSLELVWSGELFF
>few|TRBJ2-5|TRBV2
CASSEGAGGEETQYF
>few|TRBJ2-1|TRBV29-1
CSYPAGLTFNEQFF
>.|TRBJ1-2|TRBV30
CAWSLGQGSGYTF
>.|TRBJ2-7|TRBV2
CASRITSYEQYF
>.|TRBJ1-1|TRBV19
CASNPGILSTEAFF
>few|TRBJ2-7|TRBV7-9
CASSARFGGGYEQYF
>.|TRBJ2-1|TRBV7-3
CASSAETSSSYNEQFF
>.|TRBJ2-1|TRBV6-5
CASNAGSSYNEQFF
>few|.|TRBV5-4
CASSLGGTENYEQYF
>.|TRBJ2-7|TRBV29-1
CSVEDYRTGTYEQYF
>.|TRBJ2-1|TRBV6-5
CASNPTISGVNEQFF
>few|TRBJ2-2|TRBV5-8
CASSLRPGGSGELFF
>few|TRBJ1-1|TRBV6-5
CASSTTGALNTEAFF
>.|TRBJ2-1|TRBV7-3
CASSLHSGRRNEQFF
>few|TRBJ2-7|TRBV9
CASSVGGDTYYEQYF
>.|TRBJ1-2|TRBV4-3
CASSQAGSHTF
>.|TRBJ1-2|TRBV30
CAWSGDRDYGYTF
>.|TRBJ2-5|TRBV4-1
CASSQLGLGLAGVGQETQYF
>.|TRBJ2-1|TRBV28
CASRHGLYPGNEQFF
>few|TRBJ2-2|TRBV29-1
CSVETGLTTGELFF
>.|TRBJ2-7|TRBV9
CASSVSDRGGEQYF
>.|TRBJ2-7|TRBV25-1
CASSEDRHHEQYF
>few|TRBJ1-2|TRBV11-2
CASSSTVRNYGYTF
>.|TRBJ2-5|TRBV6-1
CASSEAWAGGVETQYF
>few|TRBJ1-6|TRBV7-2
CASSPQTGLNSPLHF
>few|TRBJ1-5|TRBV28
CASSRYRHSNQPQHF
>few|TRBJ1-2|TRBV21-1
CASSKVGNPENYGYTF
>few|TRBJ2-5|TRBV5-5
CASRPADRGIEETQYF
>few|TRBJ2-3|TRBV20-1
CSPGQDTQYF
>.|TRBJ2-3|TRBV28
CASSFQGGSDTQYF
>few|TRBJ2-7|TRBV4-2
CASSQETHKRVGYEQYF